This TCR beta chain was recovered during a study of T cell changes during pregnancy in multiple sclerosis. Trimming cost V 4 bases and J 2 bases, with 13 bases left between them. The CDR3 has 14 amino acids. The germline V gene has CDR1 SGHDT and CDR2 YYEEEE. Repertoires were generated with immunoSEQ multiplex PCR, while TCRdb's copy carries only in-frame clones and drops some. The table lists about 28,000 clones, 70% to 90% of them singletons. The chain joins TRBV5-6 to TRBJ2-7; no reliable D call. The clonotype was recovered from a female donor with multiple sclerosis, enrolled in a pregnancy study. Sequences were derived from CD8+ T cells from peripheral blood mononuclear cells, sampled after pregnancy. CDR3 in amino acids: CASSDSTRTYEQYF. Written as DNA, the CDR3 is TGTGCCAGCAGCGACTCAACCCGTACCTACGAGCAGTACTTC.